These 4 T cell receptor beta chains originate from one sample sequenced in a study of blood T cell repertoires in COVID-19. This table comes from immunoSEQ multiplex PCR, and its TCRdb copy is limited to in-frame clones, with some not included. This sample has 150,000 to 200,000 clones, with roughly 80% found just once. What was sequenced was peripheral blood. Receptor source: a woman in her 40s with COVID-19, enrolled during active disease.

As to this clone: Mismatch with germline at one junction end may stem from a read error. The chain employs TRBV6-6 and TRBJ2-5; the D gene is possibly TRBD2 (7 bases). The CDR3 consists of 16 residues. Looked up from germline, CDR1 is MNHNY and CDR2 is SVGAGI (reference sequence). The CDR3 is CASRYWRGGGEETQYF. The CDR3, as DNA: TGTGCCAGCAGATACTGGAGGGGGGGCGGTGAAGAGACCCAGTACTTC.

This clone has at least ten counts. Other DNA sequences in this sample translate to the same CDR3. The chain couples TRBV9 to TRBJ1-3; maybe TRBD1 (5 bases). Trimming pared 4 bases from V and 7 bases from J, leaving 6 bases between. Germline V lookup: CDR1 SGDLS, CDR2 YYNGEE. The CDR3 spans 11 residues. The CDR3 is CASSRGNTIYF. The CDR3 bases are TGTGCCAGCAGCCGGGGGAACACCATATATTTT.

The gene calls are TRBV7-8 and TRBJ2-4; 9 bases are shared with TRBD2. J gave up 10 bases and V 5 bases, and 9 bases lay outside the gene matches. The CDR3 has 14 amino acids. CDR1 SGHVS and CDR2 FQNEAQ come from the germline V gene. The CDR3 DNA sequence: TGTGCCAGCAGCATTCCGGGACTAGCTTCAATTCAGTACTTC. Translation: CASSIPGLASIQYF.

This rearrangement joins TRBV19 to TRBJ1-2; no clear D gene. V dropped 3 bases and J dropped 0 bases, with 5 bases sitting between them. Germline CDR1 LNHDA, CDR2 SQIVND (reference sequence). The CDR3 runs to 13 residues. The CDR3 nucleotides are TGTGCCAGTAGTATGAGGGCTAACTATGGCTACACCTTC. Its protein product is CASSMRANYGYTF. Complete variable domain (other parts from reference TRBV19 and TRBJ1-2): DGGITQSPKYLFRKEGQNVTLSCEQNLNHDAMYWYRQDPGQGLRLIYYSQIVNDFQKGDIAEGYSVSREKKESFPLTVTSAQKNPTAFYLCASSMRANYGYTFGSGTRLTVV.